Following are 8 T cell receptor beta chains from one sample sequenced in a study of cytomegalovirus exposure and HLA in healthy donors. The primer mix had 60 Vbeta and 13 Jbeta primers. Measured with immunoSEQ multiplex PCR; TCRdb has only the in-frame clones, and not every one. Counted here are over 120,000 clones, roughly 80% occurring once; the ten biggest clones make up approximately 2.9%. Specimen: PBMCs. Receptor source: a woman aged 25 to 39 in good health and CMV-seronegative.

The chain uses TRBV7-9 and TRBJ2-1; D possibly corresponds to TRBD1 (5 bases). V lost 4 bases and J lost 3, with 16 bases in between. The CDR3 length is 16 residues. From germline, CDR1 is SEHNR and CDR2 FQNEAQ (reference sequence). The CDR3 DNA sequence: TGTGCCAGCAGCTACCCCGCAGGGAAATACTACAATGAGCAGTTCTTC. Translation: CASSYPAGKYYNEQFF. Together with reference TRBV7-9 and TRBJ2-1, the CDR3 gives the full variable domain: DTGVSQNPRHKITKRGQNVTFRCDPISEHNRLYWYRQTLGQGPEFLTYFQNEAQLEKSRLLSDRFSAERPKGSFSTLEIQRTEQGDSAMYLCASSYPAGKYYNEQFFGPGTRLTVL.

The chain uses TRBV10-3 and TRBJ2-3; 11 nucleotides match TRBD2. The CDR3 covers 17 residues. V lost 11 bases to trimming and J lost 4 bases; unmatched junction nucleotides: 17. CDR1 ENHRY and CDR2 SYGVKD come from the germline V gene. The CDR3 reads CAAASIAGGPSADTQYF. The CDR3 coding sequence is TGTGCCGCGGCCTCTATAGCGGGAGGGCCCTCTGCAGATACGCAGTATTTT.

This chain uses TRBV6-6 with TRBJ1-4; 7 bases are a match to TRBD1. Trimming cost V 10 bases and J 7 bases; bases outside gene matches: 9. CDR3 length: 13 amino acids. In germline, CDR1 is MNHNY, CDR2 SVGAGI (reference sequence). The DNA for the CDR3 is TGTGCCACCCGGTGGCAGGGGGGTGAAAAACTGTTTTTT. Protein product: CATRWQGGEKLFF.

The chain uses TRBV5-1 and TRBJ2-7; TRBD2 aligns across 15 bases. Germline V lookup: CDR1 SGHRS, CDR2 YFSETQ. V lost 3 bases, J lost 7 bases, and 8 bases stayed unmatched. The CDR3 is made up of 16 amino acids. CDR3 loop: CASSSGLAGGRWEQYF. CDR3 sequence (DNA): TGCGCCAGCAGCTCGGGACTAGCGGGGGGCAGGTGGGAGCAGTACTTC.

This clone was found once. The CDR3 DNA reads TGCGCCAGCAGCTTGGTGGCTAGCGGGAATGGTGAGCAGTACTTC. Amino acids: CASSLVASGNGEQYF. This sequence joins TRBV5-1 and TRBJ2-7, with 9 positions matching TRBD2. J lost 7 bases, V lost 0 bases, and 8 bases had no gene match. The CDR3 runs to 15 residues. CDR1 and CDR2 from the germline V gene are SGHRS and YFSETQ.

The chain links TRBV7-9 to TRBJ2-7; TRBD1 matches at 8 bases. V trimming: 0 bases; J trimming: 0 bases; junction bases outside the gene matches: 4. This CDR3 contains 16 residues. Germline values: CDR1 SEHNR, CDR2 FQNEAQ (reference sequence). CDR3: CASSLALGQGSYEQYF. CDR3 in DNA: TGTGCCAGCAGCTTAGCTTTAGGACAGGGCTCCTACGAGCAGTACTTC.

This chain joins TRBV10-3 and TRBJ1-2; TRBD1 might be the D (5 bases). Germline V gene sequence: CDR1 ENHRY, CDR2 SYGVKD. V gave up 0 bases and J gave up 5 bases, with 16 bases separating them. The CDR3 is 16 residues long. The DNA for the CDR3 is TGTGCCATCAGTGAGTCTCCTCTCGGGGGACTTTATGGCTACACCTTC. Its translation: CAISESPLGGLYGYTF.

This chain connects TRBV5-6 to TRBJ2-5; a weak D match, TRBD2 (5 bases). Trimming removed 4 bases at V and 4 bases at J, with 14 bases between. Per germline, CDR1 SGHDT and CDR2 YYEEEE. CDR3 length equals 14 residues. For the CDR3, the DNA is TGTGCCAGCAGCCTAGGAGGTAAAGTAGAGACCCAGTACTTC. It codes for CASSLGGKVETQYF.